Detailed here is one T cell receptor beta chain. CDR1 and CDR2 (germline): SGHKS, YYEKEE (reference sequence). The CDR3 totals 14 residues. With 4 bases clipped from V and 4 bases from J, the junction kept 7 bases outside the gene matches. This record belongs to a study of blood T cell repertoires in COVID-19. Clones were read by immunoSEQ multiplex PCR, and TCRdb kept only the in-frame ones, dropping some. The sample has about 130,000 clones, approximately 90% seen once. Sequenced: peripheral blood. This TCR derives from a man between 50 and 59 years old with COVID-19, enrolled during active disease. The chain joins TRBV5-5 to TRBJ2-7, with 8 positions matching TRBD2. The chain's CDR3 is CASSGGLVSYEQYV. The CDR3 nucleotides read TGTGCCAGCAGCGGGGGACTAGTTTCGTACGAGCAGTACGTC.